Below are 8 T cell receptor beta chains sequenced from a single sample in a study of Graves' ophthalmopathy and Graves' hyperthyroidism. As the template, RNA transcripts were used to amplify TCR beta CDR3 regions. Second-round multiplex PCR came after a first-round RT-PCR that employed HTBI primers. TCRdb passed the multiplex PCR reads through MiXCR, listing each CDR3 protein once. Here the sample spans about 700,000 distinct CDR3 sequences, 40% being singletons. The source material was peripheral blood. The receptors come from an adult man with Graves' ophthalmopathy.

The chain joins TRBV9 to TRBJ1-1, with 7 bases aligning to TRBD1. Looked up from germline, CDR1 is SGDLS and CDR2 is YYNGEE. This CDR3 spans 15 amino acids. V lost 0 bases, J lost 3 bases, and 5 bases stayed unmatched. The CDR3: CASSVEPTGYTEAFF. DNA of the CDR3: TGTGCCAGCAGCGTAGAGCCGACAGGGTACACTGAAGCTTTCTTT.

The gene calls are TRBV10-3 and TRBJ1-5; D perhaps matches TRBD1 (6 bases). Trimming stripped 10 bases from V and 6 bases from J, with 16 bases between. The CDR3 runs to 13 residues. Germline-derived CDR1 and CDR2 are ENHRY and SYGVKD. The CDR3 nucleotides are TGTGCCACCTCACAGGGAGGCGGTCAGCCCCAGCATTTT. This gives the protein CATSQGGGQPQHF.

This clonotype has only a few counts. The genes are TRBV25-1 and TRBJ1-1; 7 positions agree with TRBD1. CDR3 length equals 13 residues. The junction had 6 bases not matched to a gene; V was cut back by 4 bases and J by 7 bases. From germline, CDR1 is MGHDK and CDR2 SYGVNS. The CDR3 DNA reads TGTGCCAGCAGTGCCGCGGGGGACAGTGAAGCTTTCTTT. Translated, it gives CASSAAGDSEAFF.

This clonotype was seen at least ten times. The V gene is TRBV7-6, the J gene TRBJ2-7; tentatively, D is TRBD1 (6 bases). Germline CDR1 is SGHVS and CDR2 is FNYEAQ. The germline V and J ends were trimmed by 5 bases and 2 bases, with 13 bases remaining between them. The CDR3 has 14 amino acids. The CDR3 bases are TGTGCCAGCAGCCCTCAGGGGCAGACCTACGAGCAGTACTTC. This sequence encodes CASSPQGQTYEQYF.

This clonotype was counted at least ten times. This chain links TRBV10-2 with TRBJ2-5, with unresolved D. Germline V lookup: CDR1 WSHSY, CDR2 SAAADI. There are 15 residues in the CDR3. The V end lost 7 bases, the J end lost 0 bases, and 15 bases lay between the germline ends. In DNA form, the CDR3 reads TGCGCCAGCAAGGTCGGTTGGCATCACCAAGAGACCCAGTACTTC. Protein product: CASKVGWHHQETQYF.

This clonotype was found many times. The rearrangement joins TRBV2 to TRBJ1-2; D is undetermined. This CDR3 comprises 13 residues. With 2 bases removed from V and 4 bases from J, the gap between germline ends came to 8 bases. Germline CDR1 SNHLY, CDR2 FYNNEI. As DNA, the CDR3 is TGTGCCAGCAGTGAACGGCTGATCTATGGCTACACCTTC. Translating it yields CASSERLIYGYTF.

The chain couples TRBV25-1 to TRBJ2-2; TRBD2 matches 10 bases. The V segment lost 6 bases and the J segment 5 bases; nucleotides outside the gene matches: 3. This CDR3 contains 14 residues. Germline V gene lookup returns CDR1 MGHDK and CDR2 SYGVNS. The CDR3 bases are TGTGCCAGCAGGAGCGGGGGGGGAACCGGGGAGCTGTTTTTT. Its protein is CASRSGGGTGELFF.

On this clonotype: This is likely a read error, given that the CDR3 carries no conserved phenylalanine or tryptophan at its end. This chain connects TRBV5-4 to TRBJ2-2; the match to TRBD2 covers 8 bases. The CDR3 length is 17 residues. Germline CDR1 reads SGHNT; CDR2 reads YYREEE (reference sequence). V lost 2 bases to trimming and J lost 6 bases; unmatched junction nucleotides: 12. CDR3 sequence reads: CASSLGRGGGIAGELFL. CDR3 DNA: TGTGCCAGCAGCTTAGGACGCGGCGGGGGGATAGCCGGGGAGCTGTTTCTT.